The next 23 T cell receptor beta chains were all read from a single sample in a study of shared clonotypes between healthy human individuals. Selected positively for CCR7 and CD45RO-negative, naive CD8 cells excluded terminally differentiated effector memory CD45RA+ cells. Sequenced by immunoSEQ multiplex PCR; TCRdb stores in-frame clones only, minus some. Altogether around 700,000 clones are present, just over 90% being singletons, with the ten largest covering more than 20%. Sequencing used naive CD8+ T cells sorted from blood. These receptors originate from a man between 25 and 39 years old in good health.

This chain links TRBV28 with TRBJ2-1, with 14 bases lining up with TRBD2. J gave up 9 bases and V 6 bases, and 7 bases lay outside the gene matches. Looked up from germline, CDR1 is MDHEN and CDR2 is SYDVKM. CDR3 length: 15 amino acids. The CDR3 is CASRDGTSGSLEQFF. The CDR3 region has the DNA TGTGCCAGCAGGGACGGGACTAGCGGGAGTCTTGAGCAGTTCTTC.

The V call is TRBV29-1, the J call TRBJ1-1; no reliable D call. The V end lost 6 bases, the J end lost 5 bases, and 19 bases lay between the germline ends. The CDR3 has 14 residues. CDR1 SQVTM and CDR2 ANQGSEA come from the germline V gene. The DNA for the CDR3 is TGCAGCGTGGCTCGGGCAGGTCGGTTAACTGAAGCTTTCTTT. Translated: CSVARAGRLTEAFF.

The V gene is TRBV5-1, the J gene TRBJ2-6; D tentatively fits TRBD1 or TRBD2 (5 bases each). The CDR3 contains 22 residues. The ends were cut back, 6 bases at V and 0 bases at J, with 31 bases in the middle. Germline V CDR1 and CDR2: SGHRS, YFSETQ. The CDR3 sequence: CASNPSFRADGLLGSGANVLTF. As DNA, the CDR3 is TGCGCCAGCAACCCCTCTTTCAGGGCCGATGGACTCCTTGGCTCTGGGGCCAACGTCCTGACTTTC.

The chain links TRBV29-1 to TRBJ1-2; unclear D gene. V was pared by 4 bases and J by 9 bases, with 12 bases between. The CDR3 loop spans 11 amino acids. Germline assignment: CDR1 SQVTM and CDR2 ANQGSEA. The CDR3 region is CSVGTHLSYTF. In DNA, the CDR3 is TGCAGCGTTGGGACCCACTTAAGCTACACCTTC.

This chain joins TRBV7-9 and TRBJ2-7; 7 positions match TRBD2. CDR1 and CDR2 (germline): SEHNR, FQNEAQ (reference sequence). Losses at the gene ends were 3 bases for V and 0 bases for J; bases not matched to a gene: 5. The CDR3 extends over 15 amino acids. CDR3 DNA sequence: TGTGCCAGCAGCTTGGGAAGCGGGGTCTCCTACGAGCAGTACTTC. Encoded protein: CASSLGSGVSYEQYF.

J is TRBJ1-1 and V is TRBV14, with D tentatively TRBD1 (6 bases). CDR1 is SGHDN, CDR2 FVKESK, per germline. This CDR3 comprises 15 residues. The V gene lost 2 bases and the J gene lost 4 bases, with 14 bases spanning the gap. The CDR3 loop is CASSQTSGESTEAFF. The CDR3 DNA is TGTGCCAGCAGCCAAACCTCAGGGGAGAGCACTGAAGCTTTCTTT.

V gene TRBV27 combines with J gene TRBJ2-7; D unclear. Germline CDR1 reads MNHEY; CDR2 reads SMNVEV (reference sequence). The CDR3 is 14 amino acids. Trimming removed 0 bases from V and 4 bases from J, with 10 bases in between. The CDR3 sequence: CASSLSADLYEQYF. The CDR3 DNA sequence: TGTGCCAGCAGTTTATCCGCTGATTTGTACGAGCAGTACTTC.

As for this clone: Other DNA variants within this sample encode the same CDR3. V is TRBV14 and J is TRBJ2-7; D is unresolved. V was cut by 2 bases and J by 2 bases, with 4 bases left in between. The CDR3 has 12 amino acids. Germline-derived CDR1 and CDR2 are SGHDN and FVKESK. For the CDR3, the DNA is TGTGCCAGCAGCCAAAGACCCTACGAGCAGTACTTC. Its translation: CASSQRPYEQYF.

The rearrangement uses TRBV7-3 and TRBJ2-7; D is unresolved. The germline CDR1 and CDR2 sequences are SGHTA and FQGTGA. Between the trimmed V and J ends, which lost 2 bases and 2 bases, there was a span of 13 bases. This CDR3 spans 15 amino acids. The CDR3 DNA follows: TGTGCCAGCAGCTTAGACCTCGGTGCCGCCTACGAGCAGTACTTC. Its protein is CASSLDLGAAYEQYF.

The chain couples TRBV7-2 to TRBJ1-3; the D is unclear. CDR3 length: 15 amino acids. The V end lost 5 bases, the J end lost 0 bases, and 11 bases lay between the germline ends. Germline values: CDR1 SGHTA, CDR2 FQGNSA. This chain's CDR3 is CASSPWGSSGNTIYF. The CDR3 bases are TGTGCCAGCAGCCCCTGGGGTAGCTCTGGAAACACCATATATTTT.

The V gene is TRBV7-9, the J gene TRBJ2-7, with 7 bases identical to TRBD1. The V segment lost 1 base and the J segment 3 bases; nucleotides outside the gene matches: 6. Germline CDR1 SEHNR, CDR2 FQNEAQ (reference sequence). The CDR3 is 15 amino acids. The CDR3 region has the DNA TGTGCCAGCAGCTTAGGACAGGGATCAATCTACGAGCAGTACTTC. Translating gives CASSLGQGSIYEQYF.

Regarding this clone: The same CDR3 arises from other DNA sequences in this sample as well. The rearrangement uses TRBV9 and TRBJ2-5; no firm D call. Germline V gene data show CDR1 as SGDLS and CDR2 as YYNGEE. Between the trimmed V and J ends, which lost 4 bases and 5 bases, there was a span of 6 bases. This CDR3 contains 11 residues. CDR3 DNA sequence: TGTGCCAGCAGCTACGGGGAGACCCAGTACTTC. Its translation is CASSYGETQYF.

The chain links TRBV6-1 to TRBJ1-2; TRBD1 might be the D (5 bases). Germline assignment: CDR1 MNHNS and CDR2 SASEGT. Trimming pared 2 bases from V and 2 bases from J, leaving 9 bases between. The CDR3 spans 14 residues. This chain's CDR3 is CASSELGDNYGYTF. The CDR3 DNA follows: TGTGCCAGCAGTGAATTGGGGGACAACTATGGCTACACCTTC.

This chain joins TRBV6-5 and TRBJ2-7; TRBD1 might be the D (5 bases). V gave up 4 bases and J gave up 6 bases, with 16 bases separating them. CDR1 MNHEY and CDR2 SVGAGI come from the germline V gene. The CDR3 totals 14 residues. The CDR3 loop reads CASSFQGSPGEQYF. The CDR3 nucleotides are TGTGCCAGCAGTTTCCAGGGAAGTCCCGGCGAGCAGTACTTC.

This sequence joins TRBV5-4 and TRBJ2-1, with D perhaps TRBD2 (8 bases). Germline V gene data show CDR1 as SGHNT and CDR2 as YYREEE (reference sequence). The V end lost 3 bases, the J end lost 4 bases, and 23 bases lay between the germline ends. The CDR3 runs to 18 residues. CDR3 loop: CASSSGQTGLARYNEQFF. The CDR3, as DNA: TGTGCCAGCAGCTCGGGACAGACTGGACTAGCAAGATACAATGAGCAGTTCTTC.

The chain couples TRBV25-1 to TRBJ1-2, with TRBD1 as a possible D gene (6 bases). The CDR3 covers 14 residues. CDR1 is MGHDK, CDR2 SYGVNS, per germline. Deletions cut 7 bases from V and 7 bases from J, with 19 bases between. The CDR3 nucleotides are TGTGCCAGCACTCCAGTTGGGGGGCTGGGTGGCTACACCTTC. Its protein product is CASTPVGGLGGYTF.

The chain has TRBV29-1 and TRBJ1-2, with D hard to call. CDR3 size: 12 residues. V dropped 7 bases and J dropped 4 bases, with 13 bases sitting between them. Germline assignment: CDR1 SQVTM and CDR2 ANQGSEA. CDR3 DNA: TGCAGCGGCGGCGACCAATTCTATGGCTACACCTTC. This sequence encodes CSGGDQFYGYTF.

The chain combines TRBV7-6 with TRBJ2-1, with TRBD2 identical over 11 bases. The CDR3 length is 16 residues. Germline lookup yields CDR1 SGHVS and CDR2 FNYEAQ. V gave up 5 bases and J gave up 3 bases; unmatched junction bases: 6. As DNA, the CDR3 is TGTGCCAGCAGCCCCTATAGCGGGAGGGACTACAATGAGCAGTTCTTC. Translating gives CASSPYSGRDYNEQFF.

The rearrangement uses TRBV14 and TRBJ2-7; no clear D gene. Germline V gives CDR1 SGHDN, CDR2 FVKESK. V lost 1 base and J 5 bases, leaving 6 bases between the germline ends. The CDR3 sequence is 12 residues long. The CDR3 sequence is CASSQVNHEQYF. The CDR3 region has the DNA TGTGCCAGCAGCCAAGTTAACCACGAGCAGTACTTC.

The V and J genes are TRBV6-6 and TRBJ1-4; unclear D gene. Germline CDR1 MNHNY, CDR2 SVGAGI (reference sequence). This CDR3 has 15 residues. Between the trimmed V and J ends, which lost 5 bases and 8 bases, there was a span of 18 bases. The CDR3 loop reads CASSAMLVGDEKLFF. In nucleotides, the CDR3 is TGTGCCAGCAGTGCCATGTTGGTGGGTGACGAAAAACTGTTTTTT.

A note on this clone: At one end, the junction sequence differs from germline, possibly due to a read error. The V and J genes are TRBV11-2 and TRBJ1-2; D call uncertain. Germline CDR1 reads SGHAT; CDR2 reads FQNNGV. This CDR3 is 12 amino acids long. The CDR3 DNA reads as TGTGCCAGCAGCGTAGAGTCGGATGGCTACACCTTC. Translating it yields CASSVESDGYTF.

In regard to this clone: Other DNA sequences in this sample translate to the same CDR3. V gene TRBV7-9 combines with J gene TRBJ1-5; D remains ambiguous. Germline V gives CDR1 SEHNR, CDR2 FQNEAQ (reference sequence). The V gene lost 1 base and the J gene lost 3 bases, with 4 bases spanning the gap. This CDR3 is built from 13 residues. The CDR3 DNA follows: TGTGCCAGCAGCTTAGGCCTCAATCAGCCCCAGCATTTT. This codes for CASSLGLNQPQHF.

This chain connects TRBV11-2 to TRBJ2-1; D not certain. The CDR3 sequence is 15 residues long. V lost 4 bases and J 6 bases, leaving 16 bases between the germline ends. CDR1 and CDR2 (germline): SGHAT, FQNNGV. CDR3 DNA: TGTGCCAGCAGCTCCCGAGGTCAAATGGGCAATGAGCAGTTCTTC. This translates into CASSSRGQMGNEQFF.